This TCR beta chain was sequenced during a study of neurological immune-mediated disorders (dated by TCRdb to 2018 to 2020). Regarding the research as a whole: Of the approximately 34 multiple sclerosis patients, around 30 had relapsing-remitting MS and 3 had secondary progressive MS. The roughly 100 TCR-beta libraries included longitudinal samples, technical triplicates and paired sorted CD4+ and CD8+ T-cell subsets alongside PBMC samples. Peripheral blood TCR-beta repertoires from HTLV-I-associated myelopathy (HAM/TSP) patients, multiple sclerosis patients and healthy controls were compared by UMI-based sequencing. The cohort comprised roughly 69 subjects: 15 or so HAM/TSP patients, approximately 34 multiple sclerosis patients and around 20 healthy controls. Results the study describes overall, beyond this receptor: No association of the MS cluster with clinical or MRI features was observed, and the need for larger cohorts was stated by the authors. In phylogenetic analysis, the repertoires of 18 of 34 MS patients grouped into a cluster of related CDR3 sequences, which suggests a possible signature at the repertoire level. No identical CDR3 amino acid sequences were shared among expanded clones across subjects, suggesting private TCR-beta repertoires in all groups. TCR clonal expansion was highest in HAM/TSP patients and lowest in MS patients, with MS patients falling below even healthy controls.

This clonotype has a count of ten or more. No antigen is known for it. Per-base qualities were not stored, and no clone one base away is much larger. For unsorted PBMC libraries, 2 million PBMCs were used after storage in RNAlater at -80 degrees C until RNA extraction. The multiple sclerosis patients were enrolled in a US clinical protocol that used magnetic resonance imaging to evaluate disease progression. PBMCs were separated from peripheral blood using Ficoll-Hypaque density gradient centrifugation and then cryopreserved in liquid nitrogen. cDNA was synthesized by template-switch 5'RACE using a primer carrying a 10-nucleotide random unique molecular identifier by which each TCR transcript was tagged. Each sequencing run produced over 190 million TCR-beta sequences covering 15-18 subjects. The RNeasy kit was used for extraction of total RNA. TCR-beta VDJ regions were amplified with primers for the TCR constant region and the 5'RACE anchor, using the KAPA Real-time Library Amplification kit. A first PCR added sample indexes and Illumina adaptors, and a second PCR then raised library yield. After Ampure bead purification, the roughly 650 bp TCR product was size-selected on a 2% E-gel SizeSelection system. Before pooling, library quality was checked on a Bioanalyzer, concentration was measured with Qubit, and libraries were quantified with the Kapa Library Quantification kit. An Illumina HiSeq 2500 sequenced the libraries paired-end 2 x 150 bp. To increase sequence diversity, roughly 24-32% phiX was spiked into each library pool. Under the source paper's analysis protocol: Quality-filtered reads were processed with the UMI-based MiGEC pipeline, which removed over 75% of raw TCR sequences during error correction. IMGT germline references were used for alignment of VDJ genes, and clonotypes were defined by a unique CDR3 amino acid sequence together with V-J genes. Clonal expansion, Shannon diversity and CDR3 relatedness (CalcPairwiseDistances, ClusterSamples) were evaluated with VDJtools, and phylogenetic trees were built with CLCbio workbench. Expanded clones were defined as having at least 8 unique UMIs, based on coefficient-of-variation modelling across technical triplicates. TCRdb passed the public sequencing reads through fastp at Q25 and MiXCR, retaining productive beta sequences. Rows are combined by CDR3 protein, so each entry shows the most common genes and DNA. TCRdb, rather than the study authors, made the V and J calls. The sample contains about 55,000 distinct CDR3 sequences, 4.2% of them found a single time. The ten largest clonotypes hold around 2.8% of the sample.

Sequencing used PBMCs. This clonotype originated in a man in his forties or fifties with multiple sclerosis.

The CDR3 amino acid sequence is: CASRSGTGSYNEQFF. Here is the DNA: TGCGCCAGCAGGTCCGGGACAGGGAGCTACAATGAGCAGTTCTTC. The chain is assembled from TRBV5-1 and TRBJ2-1; the junction holds 9 bases that match TRBD1. Via the germline V gene, CDR1 is SGHRS and CDR2 YFSETQ. V has 5 bases trimmed and J has 3 bases trimmed; junction bases matching no gene number 6. The CDR3 goes from the cysteine to the phenylalanine over 15 residues. Only the CDR3 region is kept as DNA, spanning 45 bases read in frame from base 1.